Listed below are T cell receptor beta chains from one sample, sequenced in a study of T-cell reconstitution after alpha-beta-depleted transplantation in children. TCRdb redid the calling of the PCR reads with MiXCR, one entry per CDR3 protein. The repertoire holds 480,000 or so distinct CDR3 sequences, with approximately 10% as singletons. The source material was PBMCs, sampled before TCRalphabeta/CD19-depleted stem cell transplant. These receptors were obtained from a child younger than 10 with inherited bone marrow failure, due to receive a stem cell transplant. The CDR3 runs from the conserved cysteine through the conserved F or W.

v_call cdr3_aa
TRBV6-5 CASSYMQRTYEQYF
TRBV29-1 CSVETGVNYGYTF
TRBV29-1 CSVIDTPVDEQYF
TRBV27 CASSLLDRRYEQYF
TRBV27 CASSFHPGTGFYEQYF
TRBV11-2 CASSGGLRNEQFF
TRBV3-1 CASSPRVAQYEQYF
TRBV9 CASSIEGLAYNEQFF
TRBV7-9 CASSWASGRDTQYF
TRBV12-3/TRBV12-4 CASSPTGRSEAFF
TRBV27 CASMGGLVPYDEQFF
TRBV6-1 CASTLGTGVGETQYF
TRBV29-1 CSVLPQRATDTQYF
TRBV12-3/TRBV12-4 CASSLRDRGPHEQYF
TRBV7-2 CASSVGQASSYNSPLHF
TRBV24-1 CATSDLSGAPYNEQFF
TRBV20-1 CSACRQGFDEQYF
TRBV7-2 CASSLDGNAYNEQFF
TRBV28 CASKVTGLPYEQYF
TRBV5-5 CASSLAGQGSGTDTQYF
TRBV10-3 CAISETGTGPYSNQPQHF
TRBV28 CASSTLFRKAGGLETQYF
TRBV27 CASSSAGASEQYF
TRBV6-2/TRBV6-3 CASSGTSGSNNEQFF
TRBV28 CASSIHPGTGELFF
TRBV27 CASSLKGQAHYGYTF
TRBV11-2 CASSLRVLAGAEQYF
TRBV6-1 CASSRDPGRGIYGYTF
TRBV7-2 CASSSSRSTKTQYF
TRBV7-9 CASSNRGQPQHF
TRBV21-1 CASSKEGGQIDGYEQYF
TRBV20-1 CSASPTGGVDNEQFF
TRBV19 CASREARGGFMSEQYF
TRBV7-9 CASSGSGRTSYNEQFF
TRBV5-1 CASSLRHEGGNSPLHF
TRBV6-1 CASTQDNINNEQFF
TRBV7-9 CASSSGLAGFTDTQYF
TRBV15 CATSSGNRIGTQYF
TRBV27 CASSLSRAGGPYEQYF
TRBV19 CASSISSGNSYEQYF
TRBV28 CASSLALEEYNEQFF
TRBV13 CASSRPTGPFYNEQFF
TRBV4-1 CASSQGRGNKDEQYF